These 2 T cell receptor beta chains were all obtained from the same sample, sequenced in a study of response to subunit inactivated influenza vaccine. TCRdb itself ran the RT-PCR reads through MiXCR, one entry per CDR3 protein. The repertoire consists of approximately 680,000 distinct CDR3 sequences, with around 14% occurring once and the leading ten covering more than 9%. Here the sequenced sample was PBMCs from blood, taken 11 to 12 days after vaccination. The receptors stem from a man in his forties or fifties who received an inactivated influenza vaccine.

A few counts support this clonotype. The CDR3 bases are TGTGCCACCAGTGATGGCGGGCCCGGCGCCCAGCATTTT. Translated: CATSDGGPGAQHF. The V gene is TRBV24-1, the J gene TRBJ1-5, with no clear D. This CDR3 is 13 amino acids long. V was trimmed by 3 bases and J by 11 bases, leaving 13 bases between them. Germline CDR1 is KGHDR and CDR2 is SFDVKD.

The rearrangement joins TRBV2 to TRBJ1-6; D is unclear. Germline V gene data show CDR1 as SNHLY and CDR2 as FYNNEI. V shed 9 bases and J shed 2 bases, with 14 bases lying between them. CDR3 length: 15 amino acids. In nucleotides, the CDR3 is TGTGCCAGGGCCGCGCGAGGGACCTATAATTCACCCCTCCACTTT. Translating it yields CARAARGTYNSPLHF.